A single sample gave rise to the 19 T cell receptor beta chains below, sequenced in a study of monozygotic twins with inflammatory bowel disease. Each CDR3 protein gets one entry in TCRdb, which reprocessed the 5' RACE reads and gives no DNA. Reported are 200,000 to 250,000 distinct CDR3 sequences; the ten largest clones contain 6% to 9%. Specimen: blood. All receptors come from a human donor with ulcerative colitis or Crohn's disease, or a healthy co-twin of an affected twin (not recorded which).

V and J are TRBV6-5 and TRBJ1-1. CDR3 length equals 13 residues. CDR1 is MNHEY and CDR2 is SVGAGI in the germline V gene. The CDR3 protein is CATYRGFDTEAFF.

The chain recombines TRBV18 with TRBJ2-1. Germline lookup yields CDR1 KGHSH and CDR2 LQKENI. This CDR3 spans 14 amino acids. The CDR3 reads CASSPPNSNNEQFF. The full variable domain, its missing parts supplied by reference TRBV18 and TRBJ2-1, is NAGVMQNPRHLVRRRGQEARLRCSPMKGHSHVYWYRQLPEEGLKFMVYLQKENIIDESGMPKERFSAEFPKEGPSILRIQQVVRGDSAAYFCASSPPNSNNEQFFGPGTRLTVL.

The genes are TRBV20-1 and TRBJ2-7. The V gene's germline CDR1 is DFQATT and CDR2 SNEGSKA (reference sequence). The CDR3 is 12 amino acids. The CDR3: CSAQEDLYEQYF.

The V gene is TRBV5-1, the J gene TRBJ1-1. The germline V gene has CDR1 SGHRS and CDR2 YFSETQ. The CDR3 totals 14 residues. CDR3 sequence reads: CASSSLGGNTEAFF.

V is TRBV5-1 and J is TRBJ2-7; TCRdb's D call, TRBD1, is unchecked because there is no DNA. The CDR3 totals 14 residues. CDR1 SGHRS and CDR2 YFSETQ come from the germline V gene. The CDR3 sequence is CASSFSTGSYEQYF.

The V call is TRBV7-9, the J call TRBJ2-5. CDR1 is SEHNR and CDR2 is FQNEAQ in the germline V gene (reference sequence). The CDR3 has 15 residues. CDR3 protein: CASSSTAGVGETQYF.

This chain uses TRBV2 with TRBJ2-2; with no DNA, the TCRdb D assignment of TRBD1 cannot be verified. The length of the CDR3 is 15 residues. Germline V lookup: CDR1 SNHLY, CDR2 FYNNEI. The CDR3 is CASRGQGQITGELFF.

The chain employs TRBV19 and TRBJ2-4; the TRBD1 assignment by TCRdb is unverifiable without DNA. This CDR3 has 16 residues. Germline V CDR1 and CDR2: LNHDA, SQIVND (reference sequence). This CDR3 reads CASSIRGALPKNIQYF.

The CDR3 loop is CAVPGANTEAFF. The V and J genes are TRBV2 and TRBJ1-1; TCRdb's D gene call, TRBD1, goes unchecked for lack of DNA. This CDR3 is built from 12 residues. Germline values: CDR1 SNHLY, CDR2 FYNNEI.

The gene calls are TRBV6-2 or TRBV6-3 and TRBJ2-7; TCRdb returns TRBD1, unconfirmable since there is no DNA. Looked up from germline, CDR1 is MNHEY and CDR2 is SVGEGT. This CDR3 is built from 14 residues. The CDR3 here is CASSRTGILYEQYF.

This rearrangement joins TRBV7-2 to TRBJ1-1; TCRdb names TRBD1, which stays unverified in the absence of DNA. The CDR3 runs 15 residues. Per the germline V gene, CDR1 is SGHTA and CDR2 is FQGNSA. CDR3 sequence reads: CASSLWGFGGTEAFF.

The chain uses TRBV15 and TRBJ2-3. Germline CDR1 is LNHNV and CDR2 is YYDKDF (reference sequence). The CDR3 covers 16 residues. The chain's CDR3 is CATSRADGVSTDTQYF.

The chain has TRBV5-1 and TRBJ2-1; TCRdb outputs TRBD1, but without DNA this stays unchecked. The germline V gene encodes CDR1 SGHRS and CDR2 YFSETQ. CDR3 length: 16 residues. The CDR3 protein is CASSFSGQGFYNEQFF. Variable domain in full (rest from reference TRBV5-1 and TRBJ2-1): KAGVTQTPRYLIKTRGQQVTLSCSPISGHRSVSWYQQTPGQGLQFLFEYFSETQRNKGNFPGRFSGRQFSNSRSEMNVSTLELGDSALYLCASSFSGQGFYNEQFFGPGTRLTVL.

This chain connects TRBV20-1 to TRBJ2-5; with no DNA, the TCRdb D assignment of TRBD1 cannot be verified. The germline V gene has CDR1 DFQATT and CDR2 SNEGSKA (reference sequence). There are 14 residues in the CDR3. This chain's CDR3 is CSAEGQGLQETQYF.

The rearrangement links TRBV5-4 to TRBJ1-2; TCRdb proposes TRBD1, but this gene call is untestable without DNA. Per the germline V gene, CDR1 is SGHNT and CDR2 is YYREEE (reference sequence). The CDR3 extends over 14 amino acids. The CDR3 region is CASSISGGGYGYTF.

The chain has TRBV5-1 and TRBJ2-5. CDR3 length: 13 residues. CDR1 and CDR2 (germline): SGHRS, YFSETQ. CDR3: CARAHCFIETQYF.

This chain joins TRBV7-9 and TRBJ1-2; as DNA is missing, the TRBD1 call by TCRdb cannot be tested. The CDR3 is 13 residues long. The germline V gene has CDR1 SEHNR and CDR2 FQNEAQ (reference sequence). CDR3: CASSLTGIDGYTF.

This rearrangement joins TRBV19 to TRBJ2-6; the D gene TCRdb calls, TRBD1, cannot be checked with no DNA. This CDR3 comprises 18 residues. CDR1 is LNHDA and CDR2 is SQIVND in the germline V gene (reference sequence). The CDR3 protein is CASSVGAWGLSGANVLTF.

This chain's CDR3 is CASSLGGGPVDGYTF. This chain joins TRBV5-1 and TRBJ1-2. This CDR3 comprises 15 residues. Germline CDR1 is SGHRS and CDR2 is YFSETQ.